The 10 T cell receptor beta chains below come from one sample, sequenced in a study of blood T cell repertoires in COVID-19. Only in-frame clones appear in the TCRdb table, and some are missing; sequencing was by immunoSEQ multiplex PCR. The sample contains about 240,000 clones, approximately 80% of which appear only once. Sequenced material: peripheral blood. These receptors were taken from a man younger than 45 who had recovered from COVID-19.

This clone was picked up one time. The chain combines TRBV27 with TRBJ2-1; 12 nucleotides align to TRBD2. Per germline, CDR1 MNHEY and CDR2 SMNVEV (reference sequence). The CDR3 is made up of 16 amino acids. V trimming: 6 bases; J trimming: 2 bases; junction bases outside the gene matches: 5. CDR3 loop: CASRQLAGGPYNEQFF. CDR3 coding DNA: TGTGCCAGCAGACAACTAGCGGGGGGTCCCTACAATGAGCAGTTCTTC.

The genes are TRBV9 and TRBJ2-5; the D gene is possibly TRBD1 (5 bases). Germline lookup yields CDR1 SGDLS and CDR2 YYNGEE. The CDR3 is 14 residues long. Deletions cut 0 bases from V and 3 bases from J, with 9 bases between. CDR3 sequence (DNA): TGTGCCAGCAGCGTAGGTTTAGGGGAAGAGACCCAGTACTTC. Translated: CASSVGLGEETQYF.

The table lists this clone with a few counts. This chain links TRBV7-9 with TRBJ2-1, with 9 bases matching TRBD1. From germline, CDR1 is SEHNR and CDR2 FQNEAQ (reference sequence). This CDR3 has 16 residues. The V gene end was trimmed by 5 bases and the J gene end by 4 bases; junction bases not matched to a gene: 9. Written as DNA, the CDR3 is TGTGCCAGCAGCACATACAGGGGGCGCGGGTACAATGAGCAGTTCTTC. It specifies CASSTYRGRGYNEQFF. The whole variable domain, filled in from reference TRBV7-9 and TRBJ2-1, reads DTGVSQNPRHKITKRGQNVTFRCDPISEHNRLYWYRQTLGQGPEFLTYFQNEAQLEKSRLLSDRFSAERPKGSFSTLEIQRTEQGDSAMYLCASSTYRGRGYNEQFFGPGTRLTVL.

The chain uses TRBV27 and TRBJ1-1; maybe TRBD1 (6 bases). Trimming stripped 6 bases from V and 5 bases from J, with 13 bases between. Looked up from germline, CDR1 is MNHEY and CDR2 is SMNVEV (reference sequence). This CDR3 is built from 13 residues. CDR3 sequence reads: CASSGAQGTEAFF. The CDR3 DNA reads TGTGCCAGCAGCGGGGCGCAGGGGACTGAAGCTTTCTTT.

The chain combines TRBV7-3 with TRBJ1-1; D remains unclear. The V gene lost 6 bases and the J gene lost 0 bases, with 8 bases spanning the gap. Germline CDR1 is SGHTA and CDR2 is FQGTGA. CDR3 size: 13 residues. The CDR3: CASRLTLNTEAFF. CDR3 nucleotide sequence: TGTGCCAGCAGGCTGACATTGAACACTGAAGCTTTCTTT.

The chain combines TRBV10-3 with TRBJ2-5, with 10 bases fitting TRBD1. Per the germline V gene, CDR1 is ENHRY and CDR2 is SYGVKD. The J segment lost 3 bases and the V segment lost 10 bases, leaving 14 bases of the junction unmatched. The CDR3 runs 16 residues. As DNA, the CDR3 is TGTGCCACCCCTATCAACAGGACAGGGGGGAAAGAGACCCAGTACTTC. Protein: CATPINRTGGKETQYF.

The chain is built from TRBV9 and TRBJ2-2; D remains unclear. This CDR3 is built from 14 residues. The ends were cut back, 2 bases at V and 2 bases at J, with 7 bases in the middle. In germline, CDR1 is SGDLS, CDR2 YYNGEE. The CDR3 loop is CASSVLLNTGELFF. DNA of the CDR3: TGTGCCAGCAGCGTTCTACTCAACACCGGGGAGCTGTTTTTT.

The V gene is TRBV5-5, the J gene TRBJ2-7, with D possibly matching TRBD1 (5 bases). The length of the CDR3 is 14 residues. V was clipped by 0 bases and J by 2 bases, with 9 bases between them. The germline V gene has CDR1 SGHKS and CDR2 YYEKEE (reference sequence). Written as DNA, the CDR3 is TGTGCCAGCAGCTTGGACCCAGGGCCCTACGAGCAGTACGTC. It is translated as CASSLDPGPYEQYV.

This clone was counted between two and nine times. CDR3 sequence (DNA): TGTGCCAGCAGCTCAAGGACAGATAGCAATCAGCCCCAGCATTTT. It codes for CASSSRTDSNQPQHF. The gene calls are TRBV7-8 and TRBJ1-5, with D perhaps matching TRBD1 (6 bases). V shed 4 bases and J shed 0 bases, with 10 bases lying between them. CDR1 and CDR2 (germline): SGHVS, FQNEAQ. This CDR3 is 15 amino acids long.

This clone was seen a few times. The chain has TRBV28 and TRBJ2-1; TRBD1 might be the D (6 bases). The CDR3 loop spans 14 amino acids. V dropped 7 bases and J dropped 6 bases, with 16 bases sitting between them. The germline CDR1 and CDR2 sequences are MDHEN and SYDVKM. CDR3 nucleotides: TGTGCCAGCAACACAGGGTCTTTCGTCAATGAGCAGTTCTTC. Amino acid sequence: CASNTGSFVNEQFF.